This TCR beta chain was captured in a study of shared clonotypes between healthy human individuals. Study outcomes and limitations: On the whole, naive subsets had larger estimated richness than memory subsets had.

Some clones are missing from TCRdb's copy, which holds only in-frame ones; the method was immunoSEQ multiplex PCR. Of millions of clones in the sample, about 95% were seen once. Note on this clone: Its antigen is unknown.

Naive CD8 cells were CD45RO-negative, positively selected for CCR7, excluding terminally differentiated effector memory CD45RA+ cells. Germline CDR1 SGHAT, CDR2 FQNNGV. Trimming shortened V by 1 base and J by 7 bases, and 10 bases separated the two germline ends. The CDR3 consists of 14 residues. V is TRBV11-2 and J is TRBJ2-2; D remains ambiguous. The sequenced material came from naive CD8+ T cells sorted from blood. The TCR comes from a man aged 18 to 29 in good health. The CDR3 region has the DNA TGTGCCAGCAGCTTAGCACCCGACCTCGGGGAGCTGTTTTTT. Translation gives CASSLAPDLGELFF.